This TCR beta chain was sequenced for a study of blood T cells in healthy people across ages. A second PCR, run for roughly 7 to 11 cycles, used a sample-barcoded 5' primer plus a J-beta primer mix. MiXCR, run by TCRdb on the 5' RACE reads, gives a single entry per CDR3 protein. This table has about 1,500,000 distinct CDR3 sequences, 42% appearing once. Germline loops: CDR1 DFQATT, CDR2 SNEGSKA (reference sequence). The CDR3 length is 14 residues. This rearrangement joins TRBV20-1 to TRBJ2-5; D is possibly TRBD2 (6 bases). TRBJ2-7 matches the DNA end more closely, so the J call is doubtful. This receptor was taken from a woman younger than 30 in good health. Sequenced input: blood. DNA of the CDR3: TGCAGTGCTAGTAAGTCAGGTGCGGGATACGAGCAGTACTTC. Its protein product is CSASKSGAGYEQYF.